A single T cell receptor beta chain is shown here with its context. The sample is drawn from a study of blood T cell repertoires in COVID-19. This CDR3 has 16 residues. Germline CDR1 LNHDA, CDR2 SQIVND (reference sequence). V shed 6 bases, J shed 4 bases, and the junction held 12 bases outside the gene matches. In the original analysis: Scientists estimated how many nucleated cells there were by amplifying reference gene primers. Profiled with immunoSEQ multiplex PCR; TCRdb holds only in-frame clones, not every one. V and J calls plus clone size are reproduced from that table; the DNA served to infer D and trimming. The repertoire has roughly 87,000 clones, 86% of them found once; the top ten carry about 8%.

The chain employs TRBV19 and TRBJ2-3; 8 nucleotides align to TRBD2. The sequenced sample was peripheral blood. This clonotype was obtained from a man aged 50 to 59 with active COVID-19. The CDR3 sequence: CASREPGTSGSDTQYF. The CDR3 nucleotides read TGTGCCAGTAGAGAGCCCGGGACTAGTGGCTCAGATACGCAGTATTTT.